This TCR beta chain was captured in a study of CD8 T cells in Susac syndrome (dated by TCRdb to the late 2010s). Broadly, across the study: Whether CD8+ T cell activation and differentiation in Susac syndrome was antigen driven was tested using repertoire sequencing.

Peripheral blood CD8+ and CD4+ T cells from healthy donors, Susac syndrome patients and multiple sclerosis patients were profiled by high-throughput TCR beta sequencing. The multiple sclerosis controls were treatment-naive patients who had stable or active relapsing-remitting disease and met the revised McDonald criteria. Bulk CD8+ and CD4+ T cells were purified by magnetic negative isolation, while CD8+ TEMRA cells were enriched using FACS. Blood was drawn into EDTA tubes, processed within 24 hours, and PBMCs were isolated by density gradient centrifugation. PBMCs intended for TCR sequencing were frozen in liquid nitrogen and were later thawed in a 37 degrees C water bath. Purity of sorted or isolated CD4+, CD8+ and CD8+ TEMRA cells was at least 90%. What the work shows at the level of the full study, not this receptor alone: The number of individuals in the TCR sequencing and HLA analysis was recognized as being relatively small.

A word on this clonotype: No cognate antigen has been identified for it. No base-level quality is on record; no much larger clone is a single base apart.

The CDR3 numbers 14 residues from cysteine through phenylalanine. The sequence is cut down to CDR3 DNA, 42 bases in frame from base 1. Relative to germline, V is 7 bases shorter and J is 2 bases shorter, with 13 bases between their ends. RNA was extracted with the RNeasy kit and about 0.5 to 1 ug was reverse transcribed using random hexamers. The immunoSEQ multiplex PCR assay, which covers 54 Vbeta and 13 Jbeta segments, was used to amplify TCR beta CDR3 regions. Bias from PCR amplification was corrected by using a synthetic template baseline for primer optimization and for computational correction. As for the authors' bioinformatics: Reads were annotated to V, D and J genes per IMGT and analyzed with immunoSEQ Analyzer, keeping only productive sequences. Clonality was calculated as one minus the Shannon entropy normalized by log2 of the number of productive unique sequences. Public and private clones were assessed among the 100 most prevalent clones of each patient and control. A clone was defined as Susac-specific if it was absent from the healthy and MS cohorts, from some 980 published viral clones and from other ImmuneACCESS disease sequences. Using fastp at Q25 and MiXCR, TCRdb reprocessed the public reads and kept productive beta chains. Identical CDR3 protein sequences are pooled into one entry, listed with their most common genes and DNA. It is TCRdb's table, rather than the study itself, that gives the V and J calls and clone size. This sample lists roughly 120,000 distinct CDR3 sequences; 94% were detected once. The ten largest clones add up to over 0.1% of the sample.

The chain was built from TRBV12-3 or TRBV12-4 and TRBJ2-3, with a weak D call of TRBD2 (6 bases match). The clonotype originates from a human donor with multiple sclerosis. The material sequenced was CD4+ T cells from PBMCs. Here the CDR3 is given as CASTGLSITDTQYF. The DNA reads TGTGCCAGCACGGGACTCTCCATCACAGATACGCAGTATTTT.